The 20 T cell receptor beta chains listed next were all sequenced from one sample in a study of T cell repertoires in cytomegalovirus infection. These TCRs are of unknown antigen specificity. TCRdb re-derived calls from the reads in MiXCR, one entry per CDR3 protein. The data contain about 570,000 distinct CDR3 sequences, almost 40% of them seen just once; the ten biggest clones take up over 45%. The specimen comprised cultured PBMCs, sampled from culture after CMV antigen stimulation. All receptors come from a human donor in good health (CMV status not recorded). Some clones in this sample may be carry-over from other donors' samples.

This clonotype was observed a few times. This chain joins TRBV7-2 and TRBJ1-4; tentatively, D is TRBD1 (6 bases). Trimming removed 2 bases from V and 4 bases from J, with 17 bases in between. CDR1 and CDR2 (germline): SGHTA, FQGNSA. The CDR3 runs 17 residues. CDR3 nucleotide sequence: TGTGCCAGCAGCTTATATCCCAGGGGTCTGAATAATGAAAAACTGTTTTTT. This sequence encodes CASSLYPRGLNNEKLFF.

This clonotype was counted once. The genes are TRBV4-1 and TRBJ1-2; TRBD1 agrees at 8 bases. The V and J ends lost 0 bases and 4 bases, in that order; junction bases with no gene match: 7. The germline CDR1 and CDR2 sequences are MGHRA and YSYEKL. The CDR3 is 16 amino acids. The CDR3 DNA follows: TGCGCCAGCAGCCAAGAATCCTGGACAGGGCTCTATGGCTACACCTTC. It codes for CASSQESWTGLYGYTF.

This chain uses TRBV20-1 with TRBJ2-5, with 13 bases lining up with TRBD2. This CDR3 contains 17 residues. CDR1 is DFQATT, CDR2 SNEGSKA, per germline (reference sequence). V gave up 4 bases and J gave up 1 base; unmatched junction bases: 9. CDR3 region: CSATSGLAGTPQETQYF. The CDR3 nucleotides are TGCAGTGCTACCTCGGGACTAGCGGGGACGCCCCAAGAGACCCAGTACTTC.

The chain uses TRBV6-6 and TRBJ1-4, with 7 nucleotides matching TRBD1. In germline, CDR1 is MNHNY, CDR2 SVGAGI (reference sequence). The V gene end was trimmed by 6 bases and the J gene end by 4 bases; junction bases not matched to a gene: 8. This CDR3 spans 15 amino acids. CDR3 region: CASSPGQLVNEKLFF. The DNA of the CDR3 is TGTGCCAGCAGCCCGGGACAGCTCGTTAATGAAAAACTGTTTTTT.

V and J are TRBV7-2 and TRBJ2-5; D gene unclear. V lost 5 bases and J lost 2, with 15 bases in between. The CDR3 has 15 residues. The germline V gene encodes CDR1 SGHTA and CDR2 FQGNSA. The CDR3 spells CASSLFPAGQETQYF. CDR3 sequence (DNA): TGTGCCAGCAGCCTATTCCCGGCCGGACAAGAGACCCAGTACTTC.

V is TRBV7-4 and J is TRBJ2-7; tentatively, D is TRBD1 or TRBD2 (6 bases each). Germline loops: CDR1 SGHVT, CDR2 SQSDAQ. The CDR3 is 12 residues long. Trimming removed 4 bases from V and 7 bases from J, with 11 bases in between. DNA for the CDR3: TGTGCCAGCAGCTCAGGGGCGGGAGAGCAGTACTTC. It encodes CASSSGAGEQYF.

This clonotype was observed a handful of times. The rearrangement joins TRBV6-2 or TRBV6-3 to TRBJ2-7; the D gene is possibly TRBD2 (5 bases). The CDR3 is 15 amino acids. Deletions cut 8 bases from V and 3 bases from J, with 20 bases between. Germline V lookup: CDR1 MNHEY, CDR2 SVGEGT. The CDR3 DNA reads TGTGCCAGCTGCGACTGGGGAGCATCAAGCTACGAGCAGTACTTC. It translates to CASCDWGASSYEQYF.

This clonotype was recorded once. The chain couples TRBV19 to TRBJ1-5; no reliable D call. The CDR3 extends over 14 amino acids. From germline, CDR1 is LNHDA and CDR2 SQIVND (reference sequence). Trimming cost V 6 bases and J 3 bases, with 12 bases left between them. For the CDR3, the DNA is TGTGCCAGTAGCTCACGGCCCTTCAATCAGCCCCAGCATTTT. This gives the protein CASSSRPFNQPQHF.

This chain links TRBV27 with TRBJ1-5, with D unresolved. Trimming stripped 5 bases from V and 2 bases from J, with 10 bases between. The CDR3 runs to 14 residues. Germline CDR1 reads MNHEY; CDR2 reads SMNVEV (reference sequence). CDR3 in DNA: TGTGCCAGCAGTCGCTTCGTTGGCAATCAGCCCCAGCATTTT. Its protein product is CASSRFVGNQPQHF.

This CDR3 reads CAISADRGGNTEAFF. The CDR3 DNA reads as TGTGCCATCAGTGCGGACAGGGGAGGAAACACTGAAGCTTTCTTT. The chain couples TRBV10-3 to TRBJ1-1; 9 nucleotides agree with TRBD1. Unmatched junction bases numbered 5, after V lost 4 bases and J lost 2 bases. The CDR3 consists of 15 residues. Germline CDR1 and CDR2: ENHRY and SYGVKD.

In its sample, this clonotype was seen many times. The rearrangement uses TRBV7-2 and TRBJ2-2; 9 bases line up with TRBD1. The junction had 10 bases not matched to a gene; V was cut back by 5 bases and J by 3 bases. Per the germline V gene, CDR1 is SGHTA and CDR2 is FQGNSA. There are 17 residues in the CDR3. The CDR3 DNA sequence: TGTGCCAGCAGCCCGACCCGGGACAGGGTGGACACCGGGGAGCTGTTTTTT. Translated: CASSPTRDRVDTGELFF.

The chain joins TRBV6-6 to TRBJ2-7; D may be TRBD1 or TRBD2 (5 bases each). The CDR3 contains 14 residues. In germline, CDR1 is MNHNY, CDR2 SVGAGI (reference sequence). Between the trimmed V and J ends, which lost 8 bases and 5 bases, there was a span of 19 bases. The CDR3 loop is CASRHEGPVHEQYF. CDR3 DNA sequence: TGTGCCAGCCGCCACGAGGGGCCAGTCCACGAGCAGTACTTC.

The sample holds a few counts of this clonotype. The V and J genes are TRBV28 and TRBJ1-5, with D unclear. The CDR3 sequence is 13 residues long. V was clipped by 5 bases and J by 9 bases, with 14 bases between them. Germline CDR1 is MDHEN and CDR2 is SYDVKM. The DNA for the CDR3 is TGTGCCAGCAGTCCGAATGGGGTGAGGCCCCAGCATTTT. Protein product: CASSPNGVRPQHF.

This clonotype was seen a handful of times. This chain links TRBV4-1 with TRBJ1-5; TRBD1 matches 12 bases. V trimming: 4 bases; J trimming: 1 base; junction bases outside the gene matches: 5. Germline values: CDR1 MGHRA, CDR2 YSYEKL. The CDR3 has 17 residues. For the CDR3, the DNA is TGCGCCAGCAGCCGGTCGGGACAGGGGGCCAGCAATCAGCCCCAGCATTTT. Amino acid sequence: CASSRSGQGASNQPQHF.

This clonotype was seen more than once but under ten times. The chain carries TRBV4-3 and TRBJ2-3; 7 bases are shared with TRBD2. This CDR3 has 17 amino acids. The junction had 10 bases not matched to a gene; V was cut back by 4 bases and J by 0 bases. Per the germline V gene, CDR1 is LGHNA and CDR2 is YSLEER. The CDR3, as DNA: TGCGCCAGCAGCCGACGCTATCTAGCGGCCAGCACAGATACGCAGTATTTT. This sequence encodes CASSRRYLAASTDTQYF.

There are a few counts of this clonotype. The rearrangement uses TRBV6-1 and TRBJ1-6; tentative D call: TRBD1 (6 bases). Trimming stripped 5 bases from V and 5 bases from J, with 22 bases between. Germline V gene lookup returns CDR1 MNHNS and CDR2 SASEGT. The CDR3 is 18 residues long. CDR3 loop: CASSFRWDTVSNNSPLHF. CDR3 in DNA: TGTGCCAGCAGTTTCCGTTGGGACACCGTATCAAATAATTCACCCCTCCACTTT.

This chain connects TRBV28 to TRBJ1-5, with no clear D. Looked up from germline, CDR1 is MDHEN and CDR2 is SYDVKM. V lost 8 bases, J lost 11 bases, and 19 bases lay in between. The CDR3 spans 13 residues. The CDR3 nucleotides read TGTGCCAGCTCGGACGGAGCGGGTACGACCCAGCATTTT. This codes for CASSDGAGTTQHF.

This clonotype has more than one count but fewer than ten. The rearrangement joins TRBV7-2 to TRBJ2-2, with D unclear. Germline lookup yields CDR1 SGHTA and CDR2 FQGNSA. The CDR3 is made up of 15 amino acids. V dropped 5 bases and J dropped 2 bases, with 12 bases sitting between them. CDR3 DNA: TGTGCCAGCAGCCCAGGTTCTGGAAACACCGGGGAGCTGTTTTTT. Translated: CASSPGSGNTGELFF.

The chain joins TRBV20-1 to TRBJ1-2; 10 nucleotides line up with TRBD1. Trimming took 3 bases from V and 5 from J; bases not matched to a gene: 9. The CDR3 consists of 15 residues. Germline-derived CDR1 and CDR2 are DFQATT and SNEGSKA (reference sequence). As DNA, the CDR3 is TGCAGTGCTAGTTTATCGACAGGGGGCGATTATGGCTACACCTTC. The encoded protein is CSASLSTGGDYGYTF.

This chain links TRBV6-6 with TRBJ2-2; no firm D call. CDR3 length equals 13 residues. The germline gives CDR1 MNHNY, CDR2 SVGAGI (reference sequence). V was shortened by 2 bases and J by 7 bases, with 8 bases between the two germline ends. CDR3 region: CASSYRANGELFF. CDR3 nucleotides: TGTGCCAGCAGTTACAGGGCGAACGGGGAGCTGTTTTTT.